This T cell receptor beta chain derives from a study of blood T cells in healthy people across ages. Whole-study results and caveats: Observed TCR beta diversity per million T cells went down as age went up. This fall followed a roughly linear course with age.

Healthy Caucasians from Russia aged roughly 6 to 95 served as donors. As concerns this clonotype: Antigen: not known.

PCR was performed a second time for roughly 7 to 12 cycles using a sample-barcoded 5' primer and a J-beta primer mix. Every cDNA molecule bore a tag from a template-switch adaptor containing 12 random nucleotides. Using its own MiXCR run on the 5' RACE reads, TCRdb lists one record per CDR3 protein. The data contain 630,000 or so distinct CDR3 sequences, approximately 30% of them seen just once; the ten biggest clones take up roughly 14%. What was sequenced was blood. The source of this sequence is a woman older than 75 in good health.

The CDR3 here is CATSRDGSGGSNEQYF. The CDR3 bases are TGTGCCACCAGCAGAGATGGTTCCGGCGGAAGTAATGAGCAGTACTTC. The gene calls are TRBV15 and TRBJ2-7; D remains unclear. The CDR3 is 16 residues long. Germline values: CDR1 LNHNV, CDR2 YYDKDF (reference sequence). The V end lost 0 bases, the J end lost 7 bases, and 19 bases lay between the germline ends.